This T cell receptor beta chain emerged from a study of post-analysis software for immune sequencing data. General study results and limits: Comparison of patients with controls showed about 5 TRBV segments more frequent in patients, TRBV5-6, TRBV5-1 and TRBV20-1 among them.

Included in the TCR beta cDNA libraries were unique molecular identifiers. TCRdb recomputed calls from the PCR reads with MiXCR, one row per CDR3 protein. This repertoire shows 400,000 to 500,000 distinct CDR3 sequences, approximately 37% found once; its top ten account for 6.5% to 8%. The sample holds a few counts of this clonotype. Its cognate antigen is unknown. Between the trimmed V and J ends, which lost 4 bases and 2 bases, there was a span of 13 bases. The CDR3 extends over 14 amino acids. The V gene's germline CDR1 is SGHDT and CDR2 YYEEEE. The TCR comes from a girl aged 2 to 10 with multiple sclerosis. Sequencing was done on a sample of blood. This chain joins TRBV5-6 and TRBJ2-7; D is unclear. CDR3 coding DNA: TGTGCCAGCAGCCTGGGCCTTTTCCCCTACGAGCAGTACTTC. Its protein product is CASSLGLFPYEQYF.